Below, 23 T cell receptor beta chains from the same sample are listed, as sequenced in a study of CD8 T cells in Susac syndrome. About 0.5 to 1 ug RNA was reverse transcribed with random hexamers. In TCRdb, the immunoSEQ multiplex PCR reads were re-called with MiXCR into one record per CDR3 protein. The table records approximately 53,000 distinct CDR3 sequences, about 92% of them present only once. Source material: CD8+ T cells from PBMCs. The source is a human donor with multiple sclerosis.

This clonotype was counted once. The rearrangement uses TRBV7-9 and TRBJ1-2, with a tentative D call TRBD1 (6 bases). The CDR3 is 13 residues long. Per the germline V gene, CDR1 is SEHNR and CDR2 is FQNEAQ (reference sequence). V lost 3 bases and J lost 3, with 8 bases in between. CDR3 loop: CASSFGGHYGYTF. The CDR3 coding sequence is TGTGCCAGCAGCTTTGGGGGGCACTATGGCTACACCTTC.

The chain is built from TRBV12-3 or TRBV12-4 and TRBJ2-6; TRBD1 aligns across 7 bases. Trimming cost V 5 bases and J 0 bases; bases outside gene matches: 10. CDR3 length equals 18 residues. As DNA, the CDR3 is TGTGCCAGCAGTGTGGACAGGACATCAATCTCTGGGGCCAACGTCCTGACTTTC. This sequence encodes CASSVDRTSISGANVLTF.

CDR3 sequence reads: CASSHDRGGTGELFF. The CDR3 DNA is TGTGCCAGCAGTCACGACAGGGGAGGCACCGGGGAGCTGTTTTTT. The V gene is TRBV7-6, the J gene TRBJ2-2; 8 positions match TRBD1. The CDR3 contains 15 residues. Trimming cost V 6 bases and J 4 bases; bases outside gene matches: 7. The germline CDR1 and CDR2 sequences are SGHVS and FNYEAQ.

V gene TRBV7-9 combines with J gene TRBJ1-1, with D possibly TRBD1 on 5 matching bases. The V end was cut by 8 bases, the J end by 7 bases, with 11 bases between. CDR1 and CDR2 (germline): SEHNR, FQNEAQ (reference sequence). The CDR3 is 11 residues long. CDR3 in amino acids: CASFSTGEAFF. The CDR3 region has the DNA TGTGCCAGCTTTTCCACAGGTGAAGCTTTCTTT.

The chain carries TRBV4-1 and TRBJ1-1; D perhaps matches TRBD1 (5 bases). CDR3 length: 17 amino acids. Per germline, CDR1 MGHRA and CDR2 YSYEKL. Trimming pared 6 bases from V and 6 bases from J, leaving 26 bases between. CDR3 nucleotide sequence: TGCGCCAGCAGTCTGGGGAGGGGACCAACAAGGGTTGCTGAAGCTTTCTTT. It codes for CASSLGRGPTRVAEAFF.

V gene TRBV19 combines with J gene TRBJ1-2, with a weak D call TRBD1 (5 bases). CDR1 and CDR2 (germline): LNHDA, SQIVND (reference sequence). V lost 7 bases to trimming and J lost 6 bases, with 12 bases between them. The CDR3 contains 12 residues. The CDR3 nucleotides read TGTGCCAGTACACAGGAAAGCAATGGCTACACCTTC. Protein: CASTQESNGYTF.

V is TRBV29-1 and J is TRBJ1-2; no definite D call. Trimming pared 2 bases from V and 3 bases from J, leaving 13 bases between. The CDR3 length is 14 residues. Germline CDR1 SQVTM, CDR2 ANQGSEA. The CDR3 spells CSVEMGLMDYGYTF. For the CDR3, the DNA is TGCAGCGTTGAAATGGGTCTCATGGACTATGGCTACACCTTC.

J is TRBJ2-2 and V is TRBV7-9; D remains ambiguous. The CDR3 runs 15 residues. V lost 3 bases and J 6 bases, leaving 14 bases between the germline ends. In germline, CDR1 is SEHNR, CDR2 FQNEAQ (reference sequence). CDR3 amino acids: CASSFPWAGPGELFF. CDR3 sequence (DNA): TGTGCCAGCAGCTTCCCCTGGGCTGGACCCGGGGAGCTGTTTTTT.

J is TRBJ2-5 and V is TRBV10-3, with unresolved D. Trimming cost V 11 bases and J 5 bases, with 9 bases left between them. Looked up from germline, CDR1 is ENHRY and CDR2 is SYGVKD. The CDR3 runs 10 residues. The CDR3 sequence is CASGSETQYF. CDR3 sequence (DNA): TGTGCCTCCGGCTCGGAGACCCAGTACTTC.

The genes are TRBV27 and TRBJ2-3, with unresolved D. CDR3 length: 12 residues. Germline V gives CDR1 MNHEY, CDR2 SMNVEV (reference sequence). Trimming cost V 6 bases and J 0 bases, with 4 bases left between them. This CDR3 is CASRSSTDTQYF. In DNA form, the CDR3 reads TGTGCCAGCAGATCTAGCACAGATACGCAGTATTTT.

The chain recombines TRBV30 with TRBJ1-2; TRBD1 aligns across 11 bases. The CDR3 is 14 residues long. Trimming at V came to 2 bases and at J to 7 bases, leaving 6 bases not matched to a gene. Germline CDR1 is GTSNPN and CDR2 is SVGIG (reference sequence). Written as DNA, the CDR3 is TGTGCCTGGAGTTCTGGACAGGGGGCGTCTGGCTACACCTTC. Its protein is CAWSSGQGASGYTF.

This clonotype was recorded a few times. J is TRBJ2-7 and V is TRBV27; 8 nucleotides align to TRBD1. Germline V gene lookup returns CDR1 MNHEY and CDR2 SMNVEV (reference sequence). The CDR3 is 14 amino acids. V lost 2 bases to trimming and J lost 2 bases; unmatched junction nucleotides: 2. The CDR3 loop reads CASSLGTGAYEQYF. The CDR3 DNA is TGTGCCAGCAGTTTAGGGACAGGTGCCTACGAGCAGTACTTC.

The gene calls are TRBV20-1 and TRBJ2-3; D gene uncertain. The CDR3 is 11 residues long. Germline V gene sequence: CDR1 DFQATT, CDR2 SNEGSKA (reference sequence). Trimming took off 5 bases at V and 6 bases at J, with 9 bases between the two ends. The CDR3 region is CSAVSWDTQYF. Written as DNA, the CDR3 is TGCAGTGCTGTGAGTTGGGATACGCAGTATTTT.

The chain employs TRBV29-1 and TRBJ2-1; D call uncertain. Germline assignment: CDR1 SQVTM and CDR2 ANQGSEA. CDR3 length equals 11 residues. V dropped 3 bases and J dropped 7 bases, with 7 bases sitting between them. The CDR3 DNA reads as TGCAGCGTTGAGGCCGAGAATGAGCAGTTCTTC. Translation gives CSVEAENEQFF.

The rearrangement joins TRBV7-2 to TRBJ1-5; D is undetermined. The CDR3 is 19 amino acids. The germline gives CDR1 SGHTA, CDR2 FQGNSA. The germline V and J ends were trimmed by 1 base and 0 bases, with 19 bases remaining between them. This CDR3 is CASSLGDDREIPSNQPQHF. The CDR3 nucleotides are TGTGCCAGCAGCTTAGGGGATGATAGGGAAATCCCTAGCAATCAGCCCCAGCATTTT.

The chain combines TRBV30 with TRBJ2-1, with D possibly matching TRBD1 (5 bases). From germline, CDR1 is GTSNPN and CDR2 SVGIG (reference sequence). The V gene lost 3 bases and the J gene lost 8 bases, with 11 bases spanning the gap. This CDR3 has 12 residues. The DNA of the CDR3 is TGTGCCTGGAGCCCACAGGTATATGAGCAGTTCTTC. Residues: CAWSPQVYEQFF.

The chain joins TRBV24-1 to TRBJ2-5; 7 bases line up with TRBD2. Germline CDR1 reads KGHDR; CDR2 reads SFDVKD. Losses at the gene ends were 8 bases for V and 5 bases for J; bases not matched to a gene: 7. The CDR3 sequence is 13 residues long. The CDR3 DNA follows: TGTGCCACCACCTCGGAGGGAGGGGAGACCCAGTACTTC. As protein: CATTSEGGETQYF.

The V call is TRBV3-1, the J call TRBJ1-5; perhaps TRBD1 as D (6 bases). Germline CDR1 LGHDT, CDR2 YNNKEL (reference sequence). V lost 2 bases and J 0 bases, leaving 17 bases between the germline ends. The CDR3 runs 18 residues. The DNA for the CDR3 is TGTGCCAGCAGCCAAAGATATTACAGGGTTGTTAGCAATCAGCCCCAGCATTTT. Its translation is CASSQRYYRVVSNQPQHF.

The chain combines TRBV5-4 with TRBJ1-2; a weak D match, TRBD1 (5 bases). Trimming took 6 bases from V and 1 from J, leaving 13 bases between them. This CDR3 comprises 14 residues. Germline CDR1 and CDR2: SGHNT and YYREEE (reference sequence). CDR3 sequence (DNA): TGTGCCAGCAAAGGATGGGGGGATAACTATGGCTACACCTTC. It specifies CASKGWGDNYGYTF.

J is TRBJ2-7 and V is TRBV19; the match to TRBD2 covers 7 bases. The V and J ends lost 2 bases and 1 base, in that order; junction bases with no gene match: 2. In germline, CDR1 is LNHDA, CDR2 SQIVND (reference sequence). The CDR3 spans 14 residues. The CDR3 DNA reads as TGTGCCAGTAGTATAATGGGACTATCCTACGAGCAGTACTTC. Residues: CASSIMGLSYEQYF.

The V and J genes are TRBV19 and TRBJ1-3; D not resolved. This CDR3 spans 14 amino acids. The V gene's germline CDR1 is LNHDA and CDR2 SQIVND (reference sequence). Trimming stripped 4 bases from V and 0 bases from J, with 7 bases between. CDR3 bases: TGTGCCAGTAGTAAATTCAACTCTGGAAACACCATATATTTT. Translated, it gives CASSKFNSGNTIYF.

The J gene is TRBJ2-5, the V gene TRBV13, with D possibly being TRBD2 (7 bases). CDR1 is PRHDT and CDR2 is FYEKMQ in the germline V gene (reference sequence). The CDR3 totals 14 residues. The germline V and J ends were trimmed by 5 bases and 5 bases, with 15 bases remaining between them. CDR3 in amino acids: CASSLMGGGETQYF. DNA of the CDR3: TGTGCCAGCAGCCTGATGGGGGGGGGCGAGACCCAGTACTTC.

This clonotype came up a few times. The chain combines TRBV7-8 with TRBJ1-4; D gene unclear. Deletions cut 5 bases from V and 8 bases from J, with 9 bases between. Per the germline V gene, CDR1 is SGHVS and CDR2 is FQNEAQ. This CDR3 is built from 12 residues. In DNA, the CDR3 is TGTGCCAGCAGCACCCAGGAGGAAAAACTGTTTTTT. Residues: CASSTQEEKLFF.